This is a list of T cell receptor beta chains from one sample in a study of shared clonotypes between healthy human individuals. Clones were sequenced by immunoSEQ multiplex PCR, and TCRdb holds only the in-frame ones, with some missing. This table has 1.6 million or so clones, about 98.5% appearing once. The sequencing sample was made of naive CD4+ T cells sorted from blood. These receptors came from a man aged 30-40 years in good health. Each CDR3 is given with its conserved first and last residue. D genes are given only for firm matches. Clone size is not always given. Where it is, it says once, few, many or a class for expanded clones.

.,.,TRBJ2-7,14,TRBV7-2,CASSLLVQTHEQYF,TGTGCCAGCAGCCTCCTAGTACAGACGCACGAGCAGTACTTC
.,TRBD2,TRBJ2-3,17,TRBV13,CASSSWSGAGASNTQYF,TGTGCCAGCAGCTCCTGGAGTGGAGCGGGAGCATCTAATACGCAGTATTTT
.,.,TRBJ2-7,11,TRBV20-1,CSARRTYEQYF,TGCAGTGCTAGACGGACCTACGAGCAGTACTTC
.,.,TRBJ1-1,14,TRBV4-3,CASSLGLLNTEAFF,TGCGCCAGCAGCCTGGGGCTCCTGAACACTGAAGCTTTCTTT
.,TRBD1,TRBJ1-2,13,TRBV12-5,CASGTGTGYGYTF,TGTGCTAGTGGTACCGGGACAGGGTACGGCTACACCTTC
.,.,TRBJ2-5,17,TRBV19,CASSKTPWTGTGETQYF,TGTGCCAGTAGTAAAACTCCGTGGACGGGGACGGGGGAGACCCAGTACTTC
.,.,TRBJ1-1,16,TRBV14,CASSQDYGATNTEAFF,TGTGCCAGCAGCCAAGATTATGGGGCGACGAACACTGAAGCTTTCTTT
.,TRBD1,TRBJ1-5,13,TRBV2,CASDRGGNQPQHF,TGTGCCAGTGACAGGGGAGGTAATCAGCCCCAGCATTTT
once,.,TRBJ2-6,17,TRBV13,CASSSPGRSSGANVLTF,TGTGCCAGCAGCTCCCCGGGCAGGTCATCTGGGGCCAACGTCCTGACTTTC
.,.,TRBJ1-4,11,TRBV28,CASSFSEKLFF,TGTGCCAGCAGTTTTAGTGAAAAACTGTTTTTT
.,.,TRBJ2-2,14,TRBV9,CASSARTEGGELFF,TGTGCCAGCAGCGCCCGGACGGAAGGAGGGGAGCTGTTTTTT
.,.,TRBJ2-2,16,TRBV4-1,CASSQEPQKNTGELFF,TGCGCCAGCAGCCAAGAACCACAGAAGAACACCGGGGAGCTGTTTTTT
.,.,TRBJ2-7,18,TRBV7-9,CASSLGVTTTGYNYEQYF,TGTGCCAGCAGCTTAGGAGTAACTACAACAGGATACAACTACGAGCAGTACTTC
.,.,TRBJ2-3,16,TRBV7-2,CASSTFGGPGTDTQYF,TGTGCCAGCAGCACGTTCGGCGGGCCGGGCACAGATACGCAGTATTTT
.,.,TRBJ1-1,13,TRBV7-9,CASSGVLNTEAFF,TGTGCCAGCAGCGGTGTGCTGAACACTGAAGCTTTCTTT
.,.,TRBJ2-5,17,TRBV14,CASSQERTKKGRETQYF,TGTGCCAGCAGCCAAGAACGGACTAAAAAAGGACGAGAGACCCAGTACTTC
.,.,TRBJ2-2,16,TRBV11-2,CASSTRSGANTGELFF,TGTGCCAGCAGCACTCGAAGCGGAGCGAACACCGGGGAGCTGTTTTTT
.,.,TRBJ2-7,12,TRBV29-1,CSARDSTYEQYF,TGCAGCGCAAGGGACTCTACCTACGAGCAGTACTTC
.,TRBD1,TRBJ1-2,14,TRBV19,CASRGDPLNYGYTF,TGTGCCTCCAGGGGGGACCCTCTTAACTATGGCTACACCTTC
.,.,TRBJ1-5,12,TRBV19,CASRTGNQPQHF,TGTGCCAGTAGAACAGGCAATCAGCCCCAGCATTTT
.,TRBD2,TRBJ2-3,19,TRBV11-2,CASSFAPPKRGGRTDTQYF,TGTGCCAGCAGCTTTGCCCCCCCCAAACGGGGGGGCAGGACAGATACGCAGTATTTT
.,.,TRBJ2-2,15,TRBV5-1,CASSLDSRNTGELFF,TGCGCCAGCAGTTTAGACAGCCGGAACACCGGGGAGCTGTTTTTT
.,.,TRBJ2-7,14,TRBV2,CASSAGDESYEQYF,TGTGCCAGCAGTGCTGGGGACGAATCCTACGAGCAGTACTTC
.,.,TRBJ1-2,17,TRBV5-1,CASSLDPGAFDNYGYTF,TGCGCCAGCAGCTTGGATCCGGGGGCGTTTGATAACTATGGCTACACCTTC
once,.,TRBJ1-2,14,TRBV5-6,CASSVKASSGGYTF,TGTGCCAGCAGCGTCAAGGCCTCAAGTGGTGGCTACACCTTC
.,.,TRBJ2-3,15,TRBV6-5,CASSRTTLGGNTQYF,TGTGCCAGCAGCAGAACTACCCTCGGAGGAAATACGCAGTATTTT
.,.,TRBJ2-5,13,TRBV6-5,CASTRGPQETQYF,TGTGCCAGCACCAGGGGACCCCAAGAGACCCAGTACTTC
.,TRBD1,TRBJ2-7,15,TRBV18,CASSPPGTVGHEQYF,TGTGCCAGCTCACCCCCCGGGACAGTGGGCCACGAGCAGTACTTC
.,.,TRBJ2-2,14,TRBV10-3,CAIKGSVDTGELFF,TGTGCCATCAAAGGGAGTGTGGACACCGGGGAGCTGTTTTTT
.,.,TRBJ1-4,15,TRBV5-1,CASSPLDSRHEKLFF,TGCGCCAGCAGCCCTCTGGACAGCAGGCATGAAAAACTGTTTTTT
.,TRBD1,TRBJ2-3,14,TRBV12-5,CASGQGTATDTQYF,TGTGCTAGTGGCCAGGGGACAGCCACAGATACGCAGTATTTT
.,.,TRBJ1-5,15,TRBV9,CASSVGPGSNQPQHF,TGTGCCAGCAGCGTGGGTCCGGGGAGCAATCAGCCCCAGCATTTT
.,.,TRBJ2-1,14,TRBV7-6,CASSSLAPYNEQFF,TGTGCCAGCAGCTCCTTAGCGCCCTACAATGAGCAGTTCTTC
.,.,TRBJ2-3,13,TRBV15,CATSRDGADTQYF,TGTGCCACCAGCAGAGATGGCGCAGATACGCAGTATTTT
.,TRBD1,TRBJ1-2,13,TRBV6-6,CASSYPTGEGYTF,TGTGCCAGCAGTTACCCGACAGGGGAAGGCTACACCTTC
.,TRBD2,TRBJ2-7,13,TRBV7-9,CATVGLAGDEQYF,TGTGCCACCGTGGGGCTAGCGGGAGACGAGCAGTACTTC
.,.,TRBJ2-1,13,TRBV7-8,CASSLQLGNEQFF,TGTGCCAGCAGCTTGCAACTGGGAAATGAGCAGTTCTTC
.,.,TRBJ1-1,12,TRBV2,CASTQAASEAFF,TGTGCCAGCACACAGGCTGCTTCTGAAGCTTTCTTT
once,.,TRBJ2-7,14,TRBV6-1,CASSEDDLVHEQYF,TGTGCCAGCAGTGAGGACGACCTAGTTCACGAGCAGTACTTC
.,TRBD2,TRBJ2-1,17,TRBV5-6,CASSLLTSGSPYNEQFF,TGTGCCAGCAGCTTGTTGACTAGCGGGAGTCCCTACAATGAGCAGTTCTTC
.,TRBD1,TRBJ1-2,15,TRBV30,CAWSSWTGQEYGYTF,TGTGCCTGGAGTTCGTGGACGGGACAGGAGTATGGCTACACCTTC
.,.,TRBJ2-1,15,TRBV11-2,CASSPTRSRTNEQFF,TGTGCCAGCAGCCCGACCCGCAGTAGGACCAATGAGCAGTTCTTC
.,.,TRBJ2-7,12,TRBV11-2,CASSRRAYEQYF,TGTGCCAGCAGCCGAAGGGCCTACGAGCAGTACTTC
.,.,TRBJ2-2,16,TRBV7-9,CASSPRRGANTGELFF,TGTGCCAGCAGCCCGCGAAGAGGGGCGAACACCGGGGAGCTGTTTTTT
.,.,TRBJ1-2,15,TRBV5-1,CASSLKGTPDYGYTF,TGCGCCAGCAGCTTGAAAGGGACCCCAGACTATGGCTACACCTTC
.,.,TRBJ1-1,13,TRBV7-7,CASRFLGDTEAFF,TGTGCCAGCAGATTCCTAGGAGACACTGAAGCTTTCTTT
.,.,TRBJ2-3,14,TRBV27,CASSLSLHTDTQYF,TGTGCCAGCAGTTTAAGTTTACACACAGATACGCAGTATTTT
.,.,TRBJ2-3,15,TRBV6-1,CASSESTGRADTQYF,TGTGCCAGCAGTGAGTCGACAGGGAGGGCAGATACGCAGTATTTT
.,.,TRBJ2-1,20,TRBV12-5,CASGTLTGVAGPSSYNEQFF,TGTGCTAGTGGCACCCTCACAGGGGTAGCGGGCCCAAGCTCCTACAATGAGCAGTTCTTC
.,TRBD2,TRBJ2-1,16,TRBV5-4,CASSLPAGSSYNEQFF,TGTGCCAGCAGCCTCCCAGCGGGAAGCTCCTACAATGAGCAGTTCTTC
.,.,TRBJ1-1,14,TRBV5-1,CASSSQLMNTEAFF,TGCGCCAGCAGCTCGCAGCTAATGAACACTGAAGCTTTCTTT
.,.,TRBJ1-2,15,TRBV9,CASSGSTGFDYGYTF,TGTGCCAGCAGCGGATCCACAGGGTTCGACTATGGCTACACCTTC
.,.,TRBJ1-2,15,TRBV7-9,CASSLQPDSPYGYTF,TGTGCCAGCAGCTTACAACCCGACAGCCCCTATGGCTACACCTTC
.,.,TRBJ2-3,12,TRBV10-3,CAIQDRTDTQYF,TGTGCCATTCAGGACCGCACAGATACGCAGTATTTT
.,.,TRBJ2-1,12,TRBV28,CASGERINEQFF,TGTGCCAGCGGAGAAAGGATCAATGAGCAGTTCTTC
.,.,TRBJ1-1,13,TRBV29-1,CSVENRDSTEAFF,TGCAGCGTTGAGAACAGGGATTCTACTGAAGCTTTCTTT
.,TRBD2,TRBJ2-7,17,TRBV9,CASSEGPMGGLDYEQYF,TGTGCCAGCAGCGAGGGCCCCATGGGAGGGCTTGACTACGAGCAGTACTTC
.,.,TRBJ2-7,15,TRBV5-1,CASSLGGKLSYEQYF,TGCGCCAGCAGCCTCGGGGGCAAACTCTCCTACGAGCAGTACTTC
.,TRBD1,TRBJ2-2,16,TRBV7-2,CASSLRTGGAVGELFF,TGTGCCAGCAGCTTAAGGACAGGGGGCGCGGTCGGGGAGCTGTTTTTT
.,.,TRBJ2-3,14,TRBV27,CASSFGQFTDTQYF,TGTGCCAGCAGTTTCGGACAGTTCACAGATACGCAGTATTTT